This T cell receptor (beta chain) comes out of a study of blood T cell repertoires in COVID-19. Study at large: The cDNA or gDNA used as material had been derived from T cells, B-cell-depleted T cells, or PBMCs.

CDR1 and CDR2 (germline): SQVTM, ANQGSEA. The CDR3 is made up of 15 amino acids. With V trimmed by 4 bases and J by 1 base, 7 bases remained unmatched. In the authors' methods: Using reference gene primer amplification, nucleated cell counts were estimated. TCRdb keeps only in-frame clones here, not all; method: immunoSEQ multiplex PCR. That table furnishes V, J and clone size, whereas the DNA furnished D and trimming. The table lists 140,000 to 150,000 clones, over 75% of them singletons. The clonotype was recovered from a woman aged 45-65 years with acute or convalescent COVID-19. This chain connects TRBV29-1 to TRBJ2-7; 10 bases are a match to TRBD2. The sequencing input was peripheral blood. The CDR3 reads CSVASGLAESYEQYF. The DNA of the CDR3 is TGCAGCGTTGCCAGCGGACTAGCGGAGTCCTACGAGCAGTACTTC.